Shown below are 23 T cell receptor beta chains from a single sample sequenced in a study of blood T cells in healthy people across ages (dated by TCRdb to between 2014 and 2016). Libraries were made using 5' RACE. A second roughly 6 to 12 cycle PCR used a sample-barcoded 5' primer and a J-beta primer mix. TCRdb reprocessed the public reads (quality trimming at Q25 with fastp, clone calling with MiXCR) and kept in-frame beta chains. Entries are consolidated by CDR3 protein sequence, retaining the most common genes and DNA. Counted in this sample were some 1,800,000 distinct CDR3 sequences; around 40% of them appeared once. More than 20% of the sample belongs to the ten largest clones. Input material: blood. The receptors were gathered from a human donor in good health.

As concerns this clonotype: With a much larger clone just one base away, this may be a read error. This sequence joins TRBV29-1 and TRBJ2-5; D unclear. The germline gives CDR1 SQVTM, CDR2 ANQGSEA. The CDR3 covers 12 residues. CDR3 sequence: CGVVGSGETQYF. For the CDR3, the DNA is TGCGGCGTTGTAGGATCCGGGGAGACCCAGTACTTC.

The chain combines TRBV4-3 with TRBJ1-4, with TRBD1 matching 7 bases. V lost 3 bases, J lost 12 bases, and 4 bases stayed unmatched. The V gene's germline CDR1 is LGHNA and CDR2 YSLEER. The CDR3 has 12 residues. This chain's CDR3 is CASSQTGTELFF. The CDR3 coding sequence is TGCGCCAGCAGCCAGACCGGGACAGAACTGTTTTTT.

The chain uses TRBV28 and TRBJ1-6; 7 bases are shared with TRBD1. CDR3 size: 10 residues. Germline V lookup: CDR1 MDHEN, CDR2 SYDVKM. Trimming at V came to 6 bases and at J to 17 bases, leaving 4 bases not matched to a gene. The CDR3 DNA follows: TGTGCCAGCAGGGGACAGTTGATCCACTTT. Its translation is CASRGQLIHF.

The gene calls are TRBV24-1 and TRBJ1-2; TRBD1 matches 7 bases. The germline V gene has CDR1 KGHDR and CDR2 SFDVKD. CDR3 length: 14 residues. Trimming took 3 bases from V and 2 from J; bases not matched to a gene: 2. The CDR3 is CATSDGTVNYGYTF. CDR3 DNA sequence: TGTGCCACCAGTGATGGGACAGTAAACTATGGCTACACCTTC.

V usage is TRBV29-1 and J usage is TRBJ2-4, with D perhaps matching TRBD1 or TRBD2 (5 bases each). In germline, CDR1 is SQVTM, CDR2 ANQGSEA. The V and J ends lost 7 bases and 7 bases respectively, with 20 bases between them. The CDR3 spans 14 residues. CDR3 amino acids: CSAIRRGARNIQYF. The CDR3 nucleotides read TGCAGCGCCATCCGAAGAGGGGCTAGGAACATTCAGTACTTC.

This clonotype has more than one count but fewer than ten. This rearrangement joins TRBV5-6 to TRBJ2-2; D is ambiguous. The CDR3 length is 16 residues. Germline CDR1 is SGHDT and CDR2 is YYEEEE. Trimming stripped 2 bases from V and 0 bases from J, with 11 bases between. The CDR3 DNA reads TGTGCCAGCAGCTTCTCGGGCCTCGCGAACACCGGGGAGCTGTTTTTT. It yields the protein CASSFSGLANTGELFF.

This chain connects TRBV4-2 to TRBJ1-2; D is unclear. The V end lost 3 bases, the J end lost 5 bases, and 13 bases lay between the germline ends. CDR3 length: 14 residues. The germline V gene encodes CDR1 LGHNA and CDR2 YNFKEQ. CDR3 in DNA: TGTGCCAGCAGCCATGCTACGGGAGTTTATGGCTACACCTTC. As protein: CASSHATGVYGYTF.

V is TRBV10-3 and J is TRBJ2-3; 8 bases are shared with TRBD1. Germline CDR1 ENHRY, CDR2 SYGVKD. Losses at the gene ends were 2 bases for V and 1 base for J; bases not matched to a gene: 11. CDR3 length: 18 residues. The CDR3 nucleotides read TGTGCCATCAGTGAGGGACAGGGTACCTTCGGGGGCACAGATACGCAGTATTTT. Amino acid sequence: CAISEGQGTFGGTDTQYF.

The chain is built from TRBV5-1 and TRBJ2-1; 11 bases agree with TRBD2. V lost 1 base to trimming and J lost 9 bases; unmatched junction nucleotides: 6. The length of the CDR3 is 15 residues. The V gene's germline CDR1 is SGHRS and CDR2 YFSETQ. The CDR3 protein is CASSLLAGGFGEQFF. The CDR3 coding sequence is TGCGCCAGCAGCTTGCTAGCGGGGGGTTTTGGTGAGCAGTTCTTC.

The CDR3 DNA follows: TGTGCTAGTGGTTTGGGCCAGCGGGGGCGCACAGATACGCAGTATTTT. Amino acids: CASGLGQRGRTDTQYF. This chain uses TRBV12-5 with TRBJ2-3, with TRBD2 identical over 8 bases. The CDR3 runs 16 residues. The V gene's germline CDR1 is LGHNT and CDR2 FRNRAP. V shed 1 base, J shed 1 base, and the junction held 4 bases outside the gene matches.

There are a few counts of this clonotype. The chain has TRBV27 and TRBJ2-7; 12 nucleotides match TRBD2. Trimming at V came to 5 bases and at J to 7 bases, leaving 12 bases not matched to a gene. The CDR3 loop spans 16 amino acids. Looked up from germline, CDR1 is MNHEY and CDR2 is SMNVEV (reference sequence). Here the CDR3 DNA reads TGTGCCAGCAGTCCATTACTAGCGGGGGGCCCTCTGGAGCAGTACTTC. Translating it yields CASSPLLAGGPLEQYF.

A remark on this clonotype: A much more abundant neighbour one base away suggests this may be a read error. The CDR3 is CASSDTGGGETQFF. In nucleotides, the CDR3 is TGTGCCAGCAGCGATACAGGGGGCGGGGAGACCCAGTTCTTC. The chain has TRBV9 and TRBJ2-5; 9 nucleotides align to TRBD1. The closer fit of TRBJ2-1 to the DNA end suggests the J call may be wrong. The CDR3 runs 14 residues. CDR1 and CDR2 (germline): SGDLS, YYNGEE.

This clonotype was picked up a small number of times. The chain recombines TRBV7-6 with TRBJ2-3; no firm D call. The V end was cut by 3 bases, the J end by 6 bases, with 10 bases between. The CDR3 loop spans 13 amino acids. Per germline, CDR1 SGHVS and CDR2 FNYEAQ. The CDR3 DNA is TGTGCCAGCAGCTTCGAAGTGGGGGATACGCAGTATTTT. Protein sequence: CASSFEVGDTQYF.

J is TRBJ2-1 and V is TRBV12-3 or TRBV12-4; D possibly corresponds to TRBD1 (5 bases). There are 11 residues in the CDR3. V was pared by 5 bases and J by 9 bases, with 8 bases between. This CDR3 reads CASSKQGEQFF. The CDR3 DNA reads TGTGCCAGCAGTAAGCAGGGTGAGCAGTTCTTC.

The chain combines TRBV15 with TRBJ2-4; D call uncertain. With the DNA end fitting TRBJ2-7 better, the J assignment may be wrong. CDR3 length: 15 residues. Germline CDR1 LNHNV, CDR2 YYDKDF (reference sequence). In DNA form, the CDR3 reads TGTGCCACCAGCAGAGAGGCGGTACAGAGTTACGAGCAGTACTTC. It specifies CATSREAVQSYEQYF.

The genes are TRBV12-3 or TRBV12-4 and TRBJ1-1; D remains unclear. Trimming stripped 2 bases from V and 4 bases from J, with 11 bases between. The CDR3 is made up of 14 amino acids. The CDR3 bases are TGTGCCAGCAGTTTAAAGGCCCTGGGCACTGAAGCTTTCTTT. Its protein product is CASSLKALGTEAFF.

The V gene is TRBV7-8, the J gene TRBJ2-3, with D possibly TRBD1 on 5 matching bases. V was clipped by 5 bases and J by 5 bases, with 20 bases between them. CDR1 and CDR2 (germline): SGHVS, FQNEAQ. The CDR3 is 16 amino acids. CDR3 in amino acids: CASSPAPRVGVDTQYF. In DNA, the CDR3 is TGTGCCAGCAGCCCAGCCCCCAGGGTAGGGGTAGATACGCAGTATTTT.

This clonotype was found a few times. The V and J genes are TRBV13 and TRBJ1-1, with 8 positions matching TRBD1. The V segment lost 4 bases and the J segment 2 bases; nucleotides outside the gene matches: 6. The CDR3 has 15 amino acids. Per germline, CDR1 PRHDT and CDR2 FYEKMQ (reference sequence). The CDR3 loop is CASSYHGQGNTEAFF. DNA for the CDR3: TGTGCCAGCAGCTACCATGGACAGGGAAACACTGAAGCTTTCTTT. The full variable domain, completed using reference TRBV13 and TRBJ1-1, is AAGVIQSPRHLIKEKRETATLKCYPIPRHDTVYWYQQGPGQDPQFLISFYEKMQSDKGSIPDRFSAQQFSDYHSELNMSSLELGDSALYFCASSYHGQGNTEAFFGQGTRLTVV.

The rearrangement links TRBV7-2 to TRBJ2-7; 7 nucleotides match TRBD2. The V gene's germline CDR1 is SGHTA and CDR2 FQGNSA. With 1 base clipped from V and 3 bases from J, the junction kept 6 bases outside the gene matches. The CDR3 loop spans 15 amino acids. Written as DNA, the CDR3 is TGTGCCAGCAGCTTAGTGGGAGGGAGCTACTACGAGCAGTACTTC. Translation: CASSLVGGSYYEQYF.

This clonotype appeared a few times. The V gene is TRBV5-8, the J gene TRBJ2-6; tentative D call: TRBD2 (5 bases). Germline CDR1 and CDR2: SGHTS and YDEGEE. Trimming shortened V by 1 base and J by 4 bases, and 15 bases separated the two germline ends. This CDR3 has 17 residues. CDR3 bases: TGTGCCAGCAGCTTGTGGGGAGCATCTGGCGGGGCCAACGTCCTGACTTTC. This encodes CASSLWGASGGANVLTF.

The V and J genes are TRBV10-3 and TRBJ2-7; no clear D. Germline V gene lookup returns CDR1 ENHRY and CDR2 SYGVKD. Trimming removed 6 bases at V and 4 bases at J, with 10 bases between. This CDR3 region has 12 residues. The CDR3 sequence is CAISSDPYEQYF. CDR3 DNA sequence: TGTGCCATCAGCTCCGACCCGTACGAGCAGTACTTC.

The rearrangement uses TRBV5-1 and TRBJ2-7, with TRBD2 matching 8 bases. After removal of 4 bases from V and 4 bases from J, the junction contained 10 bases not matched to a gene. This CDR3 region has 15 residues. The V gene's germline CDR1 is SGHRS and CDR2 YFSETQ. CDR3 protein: CASSPLLAENYEQYF. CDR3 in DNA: TGCGCCAGCAGCCCGTTACTAGCGGAGAATTACGAGCAGTACTTC.

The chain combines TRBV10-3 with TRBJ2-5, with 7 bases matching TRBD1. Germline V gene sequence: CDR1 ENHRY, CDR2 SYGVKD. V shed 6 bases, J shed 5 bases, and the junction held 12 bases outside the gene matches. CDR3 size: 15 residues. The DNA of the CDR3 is TGTGCCATCAGCGCTGACAGGGTAACCCGGGAGACCCAGTACTTC. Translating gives CAISADRVTRETQYF.